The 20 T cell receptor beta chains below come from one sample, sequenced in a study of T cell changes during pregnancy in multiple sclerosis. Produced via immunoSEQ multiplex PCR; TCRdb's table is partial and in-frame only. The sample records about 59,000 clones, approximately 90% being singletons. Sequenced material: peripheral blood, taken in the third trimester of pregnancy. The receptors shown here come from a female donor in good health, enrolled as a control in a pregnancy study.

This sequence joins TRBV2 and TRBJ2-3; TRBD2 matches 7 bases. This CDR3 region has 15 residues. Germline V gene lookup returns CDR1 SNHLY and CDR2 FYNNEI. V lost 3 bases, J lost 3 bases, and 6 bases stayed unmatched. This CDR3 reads CASSDGGSGTDTQYF. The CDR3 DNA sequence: TGTGCCAGCAGTGATGGCGGGAGTGGGACAGATACGCAGTATTTT.

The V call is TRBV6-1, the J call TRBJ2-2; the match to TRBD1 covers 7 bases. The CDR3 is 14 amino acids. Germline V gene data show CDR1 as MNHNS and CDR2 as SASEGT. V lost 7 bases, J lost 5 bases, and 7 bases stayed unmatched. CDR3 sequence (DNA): TGTGCCAGCAATCGACAGGGCTGGACCGGGGAGCTGTTTTTT. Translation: CASNRQGWTGELFF.

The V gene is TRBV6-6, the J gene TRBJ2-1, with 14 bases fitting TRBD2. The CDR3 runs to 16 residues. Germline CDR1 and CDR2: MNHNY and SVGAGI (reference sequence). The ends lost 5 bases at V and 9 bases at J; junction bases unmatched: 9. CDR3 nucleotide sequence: TGTGCCAGCAGTGGGGGACTAGCGGGAGCGTTCAGTGAGCAGTTCTTC. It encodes CASSGGLAGAFSEQFF.

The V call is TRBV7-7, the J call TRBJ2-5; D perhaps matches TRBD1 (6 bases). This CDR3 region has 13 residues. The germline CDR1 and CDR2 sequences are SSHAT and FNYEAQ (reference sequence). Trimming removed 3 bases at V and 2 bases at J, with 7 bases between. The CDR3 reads CASSLGAQETQYF. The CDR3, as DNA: TGTGCCAGCAGCTTGGGGGCACAAGAGACCCAGTACTTC.

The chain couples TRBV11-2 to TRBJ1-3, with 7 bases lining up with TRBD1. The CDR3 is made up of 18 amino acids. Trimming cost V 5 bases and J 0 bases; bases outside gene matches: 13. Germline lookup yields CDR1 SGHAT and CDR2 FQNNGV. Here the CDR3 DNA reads TGTGCCAGCAGCGCCCGACCCTTATCAGGGGGCTCTGGAAACACCATATATTTT. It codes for CASSARPLSGGSGNTIYF.

The CDR3 sequence is CASNPGQMNTEAFF. The CDR3 DNA sequence: TGCGCCAGCAACCCGGGACAGATGAACACTGAAGCTTTCTTT. The chain recombines TRBV5-1 with TRBJ1-1, with TRBD1 identical over 7 bases. CDR1 and CDR2 from the germline V gene are SGHRS and YFSETQ. With 6 bases clipped from V and 0 bases from J, the junction kept 5 bases outside the gene matches. The CDR3 sequence is 14 residues long.

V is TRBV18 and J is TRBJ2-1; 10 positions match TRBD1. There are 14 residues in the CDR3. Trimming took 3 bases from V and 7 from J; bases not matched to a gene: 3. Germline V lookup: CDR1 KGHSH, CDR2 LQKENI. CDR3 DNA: TGTGCCAGCTCACCGACAGGGGGCAGGAATGAGCAGTTCTTC. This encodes CASSPTGGRNEQFF.

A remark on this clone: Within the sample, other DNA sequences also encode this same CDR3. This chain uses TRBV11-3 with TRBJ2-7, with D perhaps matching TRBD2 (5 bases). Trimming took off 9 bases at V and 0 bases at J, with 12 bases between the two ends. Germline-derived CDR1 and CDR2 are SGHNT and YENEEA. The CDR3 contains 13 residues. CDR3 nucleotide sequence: TGTGCCAGTAGCGCACGGGGCTCCTACGAGCAGTACTTC. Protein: CASSARGSYEQYF.

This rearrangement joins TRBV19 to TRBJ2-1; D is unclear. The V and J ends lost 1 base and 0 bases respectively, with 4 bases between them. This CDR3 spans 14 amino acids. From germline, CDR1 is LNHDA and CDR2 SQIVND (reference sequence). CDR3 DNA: TGTGCCAGTAGTATAGCCGGCTCCTACAATGAGCAGTTCTTC. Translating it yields CASSIAGSYNEQFF.

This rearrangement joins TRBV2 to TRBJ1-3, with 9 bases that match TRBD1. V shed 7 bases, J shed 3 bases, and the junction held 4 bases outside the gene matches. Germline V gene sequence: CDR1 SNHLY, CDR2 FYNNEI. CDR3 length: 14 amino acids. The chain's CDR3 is CASTRQGGGNTIYF. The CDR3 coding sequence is TGTGCCAGCACTCGACAGGGGGGTGGAAACACCATATATTTT.

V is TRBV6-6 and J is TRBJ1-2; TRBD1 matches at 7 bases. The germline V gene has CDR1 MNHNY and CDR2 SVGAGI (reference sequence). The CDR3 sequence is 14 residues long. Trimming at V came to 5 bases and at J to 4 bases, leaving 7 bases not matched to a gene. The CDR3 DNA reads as TGTGCCAGCAGTAGCCGGGACAGACCCTATGGCTACACCTTC. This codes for CASSSRDRPYGYTF.

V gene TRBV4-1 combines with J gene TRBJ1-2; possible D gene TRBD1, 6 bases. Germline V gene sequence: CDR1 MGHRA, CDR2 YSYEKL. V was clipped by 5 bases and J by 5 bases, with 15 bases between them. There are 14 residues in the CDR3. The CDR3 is CASSFRQELYGYTF. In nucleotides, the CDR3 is TGCGCCAGCAGCTTCCGACAGGAACTTTATGGCTACACCTTC.

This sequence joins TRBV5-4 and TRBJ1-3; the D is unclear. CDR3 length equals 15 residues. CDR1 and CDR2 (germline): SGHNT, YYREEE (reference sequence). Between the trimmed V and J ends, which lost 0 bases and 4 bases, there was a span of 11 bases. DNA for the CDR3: TGTGCCAGCAGCTTGGGATATTCCGGGGGAAACACCATATATTTT. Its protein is CASSLGYSGGNTIYF.

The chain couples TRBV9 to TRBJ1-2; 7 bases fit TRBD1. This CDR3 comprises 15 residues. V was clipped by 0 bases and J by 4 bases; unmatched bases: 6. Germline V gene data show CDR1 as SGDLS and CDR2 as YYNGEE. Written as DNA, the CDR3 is TGTGCCAGCAGCGTAGATAGGACAGGCATCTATGGCTACACCTTC. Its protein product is CASSVDRTGIYGYTF.

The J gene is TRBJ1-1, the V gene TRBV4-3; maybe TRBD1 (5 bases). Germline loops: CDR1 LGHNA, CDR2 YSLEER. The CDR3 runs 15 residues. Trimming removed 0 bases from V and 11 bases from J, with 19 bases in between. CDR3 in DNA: TGCGCCAGCAGCCAAGAGCGAGGCAGGGCCTTGAGGGCTTTCTTT. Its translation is CASSQERGRALRAFF.

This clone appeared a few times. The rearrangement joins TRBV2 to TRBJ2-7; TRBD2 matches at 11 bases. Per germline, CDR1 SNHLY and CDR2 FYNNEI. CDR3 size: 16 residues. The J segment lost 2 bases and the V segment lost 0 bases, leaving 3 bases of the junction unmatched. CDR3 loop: CASSEAPSGGPYEQYF. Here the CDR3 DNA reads TGTGCCAGCAGTGAAGCCCCTAGCGGGGGGCCCTACGAGCAGTACTTC.

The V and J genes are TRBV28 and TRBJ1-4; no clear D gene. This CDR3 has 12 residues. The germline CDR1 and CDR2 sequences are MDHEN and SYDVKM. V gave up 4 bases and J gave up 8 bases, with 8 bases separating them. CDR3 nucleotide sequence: TGTGCCAGCAGTTCAGCGACCGAAAAACTGTTTTTT. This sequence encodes CASSSATEKLFF.

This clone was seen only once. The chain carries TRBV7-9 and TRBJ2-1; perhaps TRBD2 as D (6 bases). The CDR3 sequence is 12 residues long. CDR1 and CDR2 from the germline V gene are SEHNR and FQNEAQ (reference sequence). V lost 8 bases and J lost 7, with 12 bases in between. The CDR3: CASGWAGNEQFF. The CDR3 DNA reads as TGTGCCAGCGGGTGGGCGGGGAATGAGCAGTTCTTC.

The CDR3 coding sequence is TGTGCCAGCAGCATAGCGGGAGGGCCCTCTAGCACAGATACGCAGTATTTT. It yields the protein CASSIAGGPSSTDTQYF. This chain joins TRBV4-2 and TRBJ2-3, with 11 bases fitting TRBD2. Germline CDR1 LGHNA, CDR2 YNFKEQ. The V gene end was trimmed by 5 bases and the J gene end by 0 bases; junction bases not matched to a gene: 7. The CDR3 has 17 residues.

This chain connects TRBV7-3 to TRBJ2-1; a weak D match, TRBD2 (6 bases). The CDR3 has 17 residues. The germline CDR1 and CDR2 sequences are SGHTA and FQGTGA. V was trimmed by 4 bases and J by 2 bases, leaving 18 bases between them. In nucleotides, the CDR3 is TGTGCCAGCAGCTCTACGGCCGGGGGAGCAGCCTACAATGAGCAGTTCTTC. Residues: CASSSTAGGAAYNEQFF.